This T cell receptor beta chain came from a study of cytomegalovirus exposure and HLA in healthy donors. In the study overall: Of some 410 genotyped donors, roughly 80% grouped in the Caucasian-associated ancestry cluster.

In germline, CDR1 is SGHTA, CDR2 FQGTGA. The CDR3 loop spans 17 amino acids. Germline trimming cut 5 bases from V and 2 bases from J; bases unmatched to any gene: 12. Nominal health characterized the donors when sampled, though unrecorded immune exposures were likely. Study results and caveats: HLA alleles showed associations with some 15,000 TCR beta sequences in a later analysis, at a 0.05 false discovery rate.

The PCR used 60 Vbeta and 13 Jbeta primers. Original analysis: In a later analysis, the count reached some 75 million unique TCR beta chains, with about 9.9 million shared. Assay used: immunoSEQ multiplex PCR; TCRdb lists only in-frame clones, some missing. That table gives V, J and clone size, and the DNA gave D and trimming. The sample has 150,000 to 200,000 clones, approximately 80% seen once. A note on this clone: Antigen: not known.

This TCR was sampled from a female donor in good health and CMV-seronegative. The material sequenced was PBMCs. V is TRBV7-3 and J is TRBJ2-3; TRBD2 agrees at 8 bases. The CDR3 DNA reads TGTGCCAGCAGCCCAAACGGGGGGGCCAGGAACACAGATACGCAGTATTTT. It is translated as CASSPNGGARNTDTQYF.